The clone carrying this TCR beta chain was detected ten times or more. Time point: sample taken at primary tumor resection. Samples came from roughly 70 TRACERx patients with untreated early-stage lung cancer. Material for sequencing was whole RNA from tumor, nontumor lung or frozen PBMC, left unsorted. These data originate in a study of spatial heterogeneity in lung cancer. The CDR3 runs to 13 residues. J lost 5 bases, V lost 4 bases, and 1 base had no gene match. Germline-derived CDR1 and CDR2 are LGHNA and YSLEER. Every TCR cDNA molecule carried a tag that served as a unique molecular identifier. In TCRdb, the 5' RACE reads were re-called with MiXCR into one record per CDR3 protein. The sample shows roughly 80,000 distinct CDR3 sequences, around 7.3% of them seen only once.

V usage is TRBV4-3 and J usage is TRBJ2-2; 7 bases match TRBD1. The TCR originated in a male donor with early-stage non-small cell lung cancer. The sample was PBMCs, taken at surgery. The CDR3 region is CASSRQGTGELFF. In DNA, the CDR3 is TGCGCCAGCAGCCGACAGGGTACCGGGGAGCTGTTTTTT.